The 2 T cell receptor beta chains reported below all come from one sample, sequenced in a study of monozygotic twins with inflammatory bowel disease. TCRdb re-called the 5' RACE reads; one entry per CDR3 protein, DNA not given. The sample holds about 210,000 distinct CDR3 sequences. Sample: blood. Source of these receptors: a human donor with ulcerative colitis or Crohn's disease, or a healthy co-twin of an affected twin (not recorded which).

The genes are TRBV12-3 or TRBV12-4 and TRBJ1-5; TCRdb outputs TRBD1, but without DNA this stays unchecked. This CDR3 spans 16 amino acids. CDR3 amino acids: CASSFRRDVFNQPQHF.

V gene TRBV5-1 combines with J gene TRBJ2-2; the TCRdb D gene call, TRBD1, has no DNA to confirm it. CDR3 length: 15 residues. CDR1 and CDR2 from the germline V gene are SGHRS and YFSETQ. CDR3 loop: CASSPRPRGTGELFF.